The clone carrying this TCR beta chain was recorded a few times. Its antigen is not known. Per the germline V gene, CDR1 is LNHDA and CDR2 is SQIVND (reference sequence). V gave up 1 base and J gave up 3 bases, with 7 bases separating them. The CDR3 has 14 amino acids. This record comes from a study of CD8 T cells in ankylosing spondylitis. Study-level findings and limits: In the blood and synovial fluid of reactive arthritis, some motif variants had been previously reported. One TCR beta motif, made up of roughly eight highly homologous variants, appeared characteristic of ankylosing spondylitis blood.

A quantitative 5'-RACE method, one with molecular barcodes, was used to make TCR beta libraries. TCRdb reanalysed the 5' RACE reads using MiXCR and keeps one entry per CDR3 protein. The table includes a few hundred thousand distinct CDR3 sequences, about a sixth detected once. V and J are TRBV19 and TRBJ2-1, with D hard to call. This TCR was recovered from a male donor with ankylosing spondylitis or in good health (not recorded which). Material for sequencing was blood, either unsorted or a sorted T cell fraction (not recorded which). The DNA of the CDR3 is TGTGCCAGTAGTATAGTTAACCTCTACAATGAGCAGTTCTTC. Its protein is CASSIVNLYNEQFF.